This TCR beta chain is drawn from a study of radiation and T cells in renal cell carcinoma. About the study: Nephrectomy followed 15 Gy stereotactic body radiation by 4 weeks.

This clone was found once. The repertoire was sequenced with immunoSEQ multiplex PCR; TCRdb's copy has only in-frame clones and lacks some. The sample includes 140,000 to 150,000 clones, about 88% seen only once; the top ten take around 4.1%. The time point denotes: baseline pretreatment blood. Treatment denoted: 15 Gy SBRT to primary tumor, nephrectomy 4 weeks later. Serial blood draws occurred at baseline and 2 and 4 weeks post-SBRT. The CDR3 totals 13 residues. This sequence joins TRBV1 and TRBJ2-7; no DNA check was done on the table's D call, TRBD1. TRBV1 represents a pseudogene. The material was blood, obtained from a patient whose treatment included radiotherapy and nephrectomy. The clonotype comes from a woman in her sixties or seventies with renal cell carcinoma. Written as DNA, the CDR3 is TGCACCAGCAGCCAGACAGGGTACTACGAGCAGTACTTC. Protein product: CTSSQTGYYEQYF.